This TCR beta chain emerged from a study of cytomegalovirus exposure and HLA in healthy donors. As for the study in general: Some 85 million unique TCRs from HLA-typed donors were held in an early data release.

CDR3 length: 15 amino acids. The V end was cut by 6 bases, the J end by 0 bases, with 15 bases between. Looked up from germline, CDR1 is MNHEY and CDR2 is SVGAGI. This clone was seen only once. In the PCR, 60 Vbeta and 13 Jbeta primers were used. Assay used: immunoSEQ multiplex PCR; TCRdb lists only in-frame clones, some missing. The sample gives approximately 180,000 clones, 75% to 80% of which show up once; roughly 5.8% is in the top ten. The J gene is TRBJ2-7, the V gene TRBV6-5; possibly TRBD2 for D (6 bases). This receptor was obtained from a man in his forties in good health and CMV-seropositive. The sequenced material came from PBMCs. CDR3 sequence (DNA): TGTGCCAGCAGGCCAGGGCGGGACTTCTCCTACGAGCAGTACTTC. Its protein is CASRPGRDFSYEQYF.